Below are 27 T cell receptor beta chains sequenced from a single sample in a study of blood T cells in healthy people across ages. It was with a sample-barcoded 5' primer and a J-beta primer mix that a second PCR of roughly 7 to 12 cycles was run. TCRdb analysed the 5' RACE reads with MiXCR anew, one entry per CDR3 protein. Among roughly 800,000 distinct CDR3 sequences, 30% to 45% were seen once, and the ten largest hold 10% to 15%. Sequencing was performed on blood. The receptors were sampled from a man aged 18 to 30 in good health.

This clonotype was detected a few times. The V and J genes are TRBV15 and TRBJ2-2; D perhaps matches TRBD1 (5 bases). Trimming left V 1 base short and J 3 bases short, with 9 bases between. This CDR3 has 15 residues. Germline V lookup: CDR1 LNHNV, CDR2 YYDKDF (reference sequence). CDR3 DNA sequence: TGTGCCACCAGCAGAGCTGGCAGGGACACCGGGGAGCTGTTTTTT. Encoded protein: CATSRAGRDTGELFF.

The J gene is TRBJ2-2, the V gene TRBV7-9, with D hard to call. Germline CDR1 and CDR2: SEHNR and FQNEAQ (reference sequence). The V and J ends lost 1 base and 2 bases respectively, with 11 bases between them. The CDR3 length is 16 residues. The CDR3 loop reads CASSLDGRFNTGELFF. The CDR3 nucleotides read TGTGCCAGCAGCTTAGATGGACGCTTTAACACCGGGGAGCTGTTTTTT. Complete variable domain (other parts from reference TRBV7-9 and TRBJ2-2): DTGVSQNPRHKITKRGQNVTFRCDPISEHNRLYWYRQTLGQGPEFLTYFQNEAQLEKSRLLSDRFSAERPKGSFSTLEIQRTEQGDSAMYLCASSLDGRFNTGELFFGEGSRLTVL.

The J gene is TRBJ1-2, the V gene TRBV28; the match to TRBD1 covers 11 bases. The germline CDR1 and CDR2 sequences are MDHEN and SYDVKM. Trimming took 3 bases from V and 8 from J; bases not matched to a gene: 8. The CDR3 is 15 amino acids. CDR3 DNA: TGTGCCAGCAGTTTTTTCGGACAGGGGGCTAGGGGCTACACCTTC. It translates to CASSFFGQGARGYTF.

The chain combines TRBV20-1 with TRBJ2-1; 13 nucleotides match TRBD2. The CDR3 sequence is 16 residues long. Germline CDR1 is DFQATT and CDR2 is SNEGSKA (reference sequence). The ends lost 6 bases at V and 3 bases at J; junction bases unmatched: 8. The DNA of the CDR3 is TGCAGTGCCACCCGACTAGCGGGGGGCCTCTACAATGAGCAGTTCTTC. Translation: CSATRLAGGLYNEQFF.

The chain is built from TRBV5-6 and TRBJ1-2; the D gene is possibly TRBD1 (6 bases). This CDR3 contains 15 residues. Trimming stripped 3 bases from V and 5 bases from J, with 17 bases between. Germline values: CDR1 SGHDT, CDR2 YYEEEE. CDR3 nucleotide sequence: TGTGCCAGCAGCTCCTTAACTACAGGGTCTTATGGCTACACCTTC. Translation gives CASSSLTTGSYGYTF.

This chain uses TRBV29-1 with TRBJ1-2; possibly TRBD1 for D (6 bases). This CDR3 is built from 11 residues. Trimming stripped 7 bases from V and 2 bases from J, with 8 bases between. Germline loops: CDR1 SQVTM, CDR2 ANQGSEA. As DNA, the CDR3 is TGCAGCGCAGGACAGAACTATGGCTACACCTTC. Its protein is CSAGQNYGYTF.

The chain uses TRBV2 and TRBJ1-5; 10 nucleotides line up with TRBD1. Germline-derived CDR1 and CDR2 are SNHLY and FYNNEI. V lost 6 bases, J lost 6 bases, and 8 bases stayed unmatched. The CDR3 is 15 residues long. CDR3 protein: CASRVTGGRTQPQHF. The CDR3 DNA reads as TGTGCCAGCAGGGTGACAGGGGGCAGAACTCAGCCCCAGCATTTT.

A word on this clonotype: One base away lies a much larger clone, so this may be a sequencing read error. CDR3 in amino acids: CSVEGREQYF. CDR3 nucleotide sequence: TGCAGCGTTGAAGGCCGAGAGCAGTACTTC. The chain couples TRBV29-1 to TRBJ2-7; D uncertain. The CDR3 is 10 residues long. Germline V gene data show CDR1 as SQVTM and CDR2 as ANQGSEA. V dropped 1 base and J dropped 7 bases, with 5 bases sitting between them.

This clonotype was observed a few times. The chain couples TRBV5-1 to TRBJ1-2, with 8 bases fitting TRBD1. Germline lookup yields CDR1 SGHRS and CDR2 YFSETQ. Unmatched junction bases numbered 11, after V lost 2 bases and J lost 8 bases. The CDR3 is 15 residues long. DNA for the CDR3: TGCGCCAGCAGCTTTTTACAGACAGGGGAAGGAGGCTACACCTTC. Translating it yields CASSFLQTGEGGYTF.

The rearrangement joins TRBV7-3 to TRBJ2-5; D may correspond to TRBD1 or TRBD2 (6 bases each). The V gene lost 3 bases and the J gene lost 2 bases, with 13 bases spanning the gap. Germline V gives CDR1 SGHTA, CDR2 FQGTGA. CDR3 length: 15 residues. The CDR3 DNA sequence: TGTGCCAGCAGCTTTTTCGGGGGCGGGCAAGAGACCCAGTACTTC. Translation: CASSFFGGGQETQYF.

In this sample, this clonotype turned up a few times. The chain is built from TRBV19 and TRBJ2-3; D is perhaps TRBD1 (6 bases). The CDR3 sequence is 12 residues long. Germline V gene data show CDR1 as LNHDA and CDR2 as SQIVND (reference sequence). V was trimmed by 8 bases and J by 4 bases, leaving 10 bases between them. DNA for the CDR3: TGTGCCAGTGAGGGGGTCGCAGATACGCAGTATTTT. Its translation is CASEGVADTQYF. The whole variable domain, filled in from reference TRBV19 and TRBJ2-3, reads DGGITQSPKYLFRKEGQNVTLSCEQNLNHDAMYWYRQDPGQGLRLIYYSQIVNDFQKGDIAEGYSVSREKKESFPLTVTSAQKNPTAFYLCASEGVADTQYFGPGTRLTVL.

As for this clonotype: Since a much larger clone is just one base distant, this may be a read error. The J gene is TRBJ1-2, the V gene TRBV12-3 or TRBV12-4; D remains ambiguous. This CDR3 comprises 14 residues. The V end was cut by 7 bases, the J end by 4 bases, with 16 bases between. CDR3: CASNPSQVAYGYTF. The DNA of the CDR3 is TGTGCCAGCAATCCCTCGCAGGTTGCCTATGGCTACACCTTC.

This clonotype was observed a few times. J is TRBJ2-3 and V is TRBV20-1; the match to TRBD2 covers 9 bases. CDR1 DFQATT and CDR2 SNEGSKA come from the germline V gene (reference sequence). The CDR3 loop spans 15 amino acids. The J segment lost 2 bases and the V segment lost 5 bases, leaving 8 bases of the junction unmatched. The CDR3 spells CSASQKRGDTDTQYF. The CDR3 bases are TGCAGTGCTTCCCAAAAGCGGGGGGACACAGATACGCAGTATTTT.

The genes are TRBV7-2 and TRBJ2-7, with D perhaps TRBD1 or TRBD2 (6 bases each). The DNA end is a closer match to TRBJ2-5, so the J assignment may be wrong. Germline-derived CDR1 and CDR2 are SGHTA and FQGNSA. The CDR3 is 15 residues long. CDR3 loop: CASGVNGGPGETQYF. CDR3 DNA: TGTGCCAGCGGGGTCAATGGGGGGCCCGGAGAGACCCAGTACTTC.

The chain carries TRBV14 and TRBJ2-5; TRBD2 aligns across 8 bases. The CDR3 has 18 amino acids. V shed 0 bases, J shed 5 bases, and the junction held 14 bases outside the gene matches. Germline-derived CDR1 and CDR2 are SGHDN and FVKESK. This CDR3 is CASSQDRSAGGSLETQYF. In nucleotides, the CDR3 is TGTGCCAGCAGCCAAGATCGATCGGCGGGGGGCTCTCTTGAGACCCAGTACTTC.

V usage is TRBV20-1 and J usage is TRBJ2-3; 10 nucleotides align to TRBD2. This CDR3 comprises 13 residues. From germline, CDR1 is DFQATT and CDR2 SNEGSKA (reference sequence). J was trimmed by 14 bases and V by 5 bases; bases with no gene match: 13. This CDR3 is CSAPRTSGGRPYF. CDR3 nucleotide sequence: TGCAGTGCTCCAAGGACTAGCGGTGGGCGCCCGTATTTT.

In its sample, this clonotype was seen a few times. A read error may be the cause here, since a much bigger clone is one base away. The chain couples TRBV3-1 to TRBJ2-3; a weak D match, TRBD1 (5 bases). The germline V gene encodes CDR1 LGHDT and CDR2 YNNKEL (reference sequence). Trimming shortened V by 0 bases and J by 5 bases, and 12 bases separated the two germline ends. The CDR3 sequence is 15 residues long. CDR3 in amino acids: CASSQDCRQKDTQYF. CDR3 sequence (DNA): TGTGCCAGCAGCCAAGATTGTCGACAGAAAGATACGCAGTATTTT.

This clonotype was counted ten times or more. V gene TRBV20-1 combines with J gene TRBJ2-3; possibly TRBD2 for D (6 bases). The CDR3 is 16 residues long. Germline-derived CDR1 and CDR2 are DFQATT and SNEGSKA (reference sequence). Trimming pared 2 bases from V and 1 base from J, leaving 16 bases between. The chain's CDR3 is CSARTPGGIGTDTQYF. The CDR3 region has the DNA TGCAGTGCTAGAACACCTGGGGGGATTGGCACAGATACGCAGTATTTT.

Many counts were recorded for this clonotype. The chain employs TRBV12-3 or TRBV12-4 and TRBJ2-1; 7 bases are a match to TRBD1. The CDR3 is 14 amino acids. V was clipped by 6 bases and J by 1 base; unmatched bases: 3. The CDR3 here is CASSRGQSYNEQFF. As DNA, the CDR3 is TGTGCCAGCAGCAGGGGACAGTCCTACAATGAGCAGTTCTTC.

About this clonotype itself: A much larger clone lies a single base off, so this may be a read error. The CDR3 nucleotides are TGCAGCGTCGAAATCGACAGGCAAGAGACCCAGTTCTTC. This codes for CSVEIDRQETQFF. The chain recombines TRBV29-1 with TRBJ2-5; TRBD1 is a possible D gene (6 bases). Judging by the DNA end, TRBJ2-1 fits better; the J call may be wrong. From germline, CDR1 is SQVTM and CDR2 ANQGSEA. CDR3 length: 13 amino acids.

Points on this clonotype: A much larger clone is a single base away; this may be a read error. CDR3 sequence reads: CASSWGGQYTDTQYF. The CDR3 coding sequence is TGTGCCAGCAGCTGGGGGGGACAGTACACAGATACGCAGTATTTT. V is TRBV5-6 and J is TRBJ2-3, with D perhaps being TRBD1 or TRBD2 (7 bases each). The CDR3 consists of 15 residues. Germline lookup yields CDR1 SGHDT and CDR2 YYEEEE. V gave up 3 bases and J gave up 2 bases, with 13 bases separating them.

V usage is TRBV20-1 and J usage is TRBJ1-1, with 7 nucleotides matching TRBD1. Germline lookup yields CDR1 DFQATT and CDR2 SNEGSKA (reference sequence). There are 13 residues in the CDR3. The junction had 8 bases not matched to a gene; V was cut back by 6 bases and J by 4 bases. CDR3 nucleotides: TGCAGTGCCCCGACAGGGCTAGGCACTGAAGCTTTCTTT. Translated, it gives CSAPTGLGTEAFF.

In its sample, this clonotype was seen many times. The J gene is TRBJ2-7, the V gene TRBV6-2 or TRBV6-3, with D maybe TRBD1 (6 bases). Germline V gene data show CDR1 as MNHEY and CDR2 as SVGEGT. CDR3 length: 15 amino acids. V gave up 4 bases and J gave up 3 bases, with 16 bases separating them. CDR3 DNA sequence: TGTGCCAGCAGTTCCCCGGAACGGACAGTCTACGAGCAGTACTTC. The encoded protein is CASSSPERTVYEQYF.

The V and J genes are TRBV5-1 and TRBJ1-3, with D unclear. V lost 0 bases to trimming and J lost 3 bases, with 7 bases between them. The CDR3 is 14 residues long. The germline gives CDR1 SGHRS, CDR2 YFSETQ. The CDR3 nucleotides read TGCGCCAGCAGCTTGGCGGCCAGTGGAAACACCATATATTTT. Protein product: CASSLAASGNTIYF. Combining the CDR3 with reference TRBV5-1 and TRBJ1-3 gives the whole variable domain KAGVTQTPRYLIKTRGQQVTLSCSPISGHRSVSWYQQTPGQGLQFLFEYFSETQRNKGNFPGRFSGRQFSNSRSEMNVSTLELGDSALYLCASSLAASGNTIYFGEGSWLTVV.

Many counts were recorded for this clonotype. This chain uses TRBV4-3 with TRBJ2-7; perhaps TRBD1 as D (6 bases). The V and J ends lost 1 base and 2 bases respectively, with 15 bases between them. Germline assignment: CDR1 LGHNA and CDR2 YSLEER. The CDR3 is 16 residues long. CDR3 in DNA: TGCGCCAGCAGCCAAGGGCTCCGGGACACCCCCTACGAGCAGTACTTC. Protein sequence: CASSQGLRDTPYEQYF.

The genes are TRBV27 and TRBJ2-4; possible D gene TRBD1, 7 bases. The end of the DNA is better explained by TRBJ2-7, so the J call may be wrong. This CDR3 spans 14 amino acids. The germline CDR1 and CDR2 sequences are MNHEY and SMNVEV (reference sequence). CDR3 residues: CASSPAGQLDEQYF. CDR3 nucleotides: TGTGCCAGCAGTCCCGCGGGACAGCTCGACGAGCAGTACTTC.

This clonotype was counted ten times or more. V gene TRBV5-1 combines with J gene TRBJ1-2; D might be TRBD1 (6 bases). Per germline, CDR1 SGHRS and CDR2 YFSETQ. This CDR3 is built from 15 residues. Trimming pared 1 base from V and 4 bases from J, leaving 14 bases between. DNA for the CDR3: TGCGCCAGCAGCTTGATCGGACGGGGGGCCTATGGCTACACCTTC. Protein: CASSLIGRGAYGYTF. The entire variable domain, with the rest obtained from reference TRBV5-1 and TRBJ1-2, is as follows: KAGVTQTPRYLIKTRGQQVTLSCSPISGHRSVSWYQQTPGQGLQFLFEYFSETQRNKGNFPGRFSGRQFSNSRSEMNVSTLELGDSALYLCASSLIGRGAYGYTFGSGTRLTVV.